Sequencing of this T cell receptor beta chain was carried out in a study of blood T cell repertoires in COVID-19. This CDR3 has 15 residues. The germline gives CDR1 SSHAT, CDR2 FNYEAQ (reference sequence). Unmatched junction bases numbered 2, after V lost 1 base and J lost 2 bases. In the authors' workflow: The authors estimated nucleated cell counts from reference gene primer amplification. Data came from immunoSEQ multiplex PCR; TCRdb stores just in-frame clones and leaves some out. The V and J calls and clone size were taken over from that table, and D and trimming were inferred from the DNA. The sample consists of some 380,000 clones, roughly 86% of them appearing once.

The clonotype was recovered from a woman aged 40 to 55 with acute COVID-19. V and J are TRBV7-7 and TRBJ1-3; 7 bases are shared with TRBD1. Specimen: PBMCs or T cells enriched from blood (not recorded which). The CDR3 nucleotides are TGTGCCAGCAGCTTAGGCCAGGGGGCTGGAAACACCATATATTTT. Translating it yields CASSLGQGAGNTIYF.